This T cell receptor (beta chain) was captured by sequencing in a study of patients and donors after allogeneic stem cell transplantation. The CDR3 length is 14 residues. Trimming took off 1 base at V and 6 bases at J, with 10 bases between the two ends. Germline CDR1 and CDR2: SGHVS and FQNEAQ. TCRdb re-analysed the RT-PCR reads in MiXCR, keeping a single row per CDR3 protein. Of some 960,000 distinct CDR3 sequences in the sample, about 20% were seen once. In this sample, this clonotype turned up a few times. Specimen: blood, either unsorted or a sorted T cell fraction (not recorded which). This sequence originates from a human donor who was either an allogeneic HSCT recipient or a stem cell or donor lymphocyte infusion donor (not recorded which). It is not recorded whose cells these are; they may come from a transplant donor. The rearrangement uses TRBV7-8 and TRBJ1-3, with TRBD1 as a possible D gene (6 bases). CDR3 protein: CASSLEDRKNTIYF. CDR3 DNA sequence: TGTGCCAGCAGCTTAGAGGACAGAAAAAACACCATATATTTT. The full variable domain, in which reference TRBV7-8 and TRBJ1-3 provide the parts outside the CDR3, is GAGVSQSPRYKVAKRGQDVALRCDPISGHVSLFWYQQALGQGPEFLTYFQNEAQLDKSGLPSDRFFAERPEGSVSTLKIQRTQQEDSAVYLCASSLEDRKNTIYFGEGSWLTVV.